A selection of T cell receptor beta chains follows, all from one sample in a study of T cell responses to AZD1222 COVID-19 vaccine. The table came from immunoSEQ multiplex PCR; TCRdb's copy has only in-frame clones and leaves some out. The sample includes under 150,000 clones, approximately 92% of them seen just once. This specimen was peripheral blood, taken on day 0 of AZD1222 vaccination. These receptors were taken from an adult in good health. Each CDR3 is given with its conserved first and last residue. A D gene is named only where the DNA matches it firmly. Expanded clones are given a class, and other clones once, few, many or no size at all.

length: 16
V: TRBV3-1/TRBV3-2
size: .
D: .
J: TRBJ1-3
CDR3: CASSQGGGLSGNAIYF
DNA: TGTGCCAGCAGCCAAGGTGGGGGACTCTCTGGAAACGCCATATATTTT

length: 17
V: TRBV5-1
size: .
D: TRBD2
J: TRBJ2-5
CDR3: CASSLALAGGGQETQYF
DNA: TGCGCCAGCAGCTTGGCCCTAGCGGGGGGGGGCCAAGAGACCCAGTACTTC

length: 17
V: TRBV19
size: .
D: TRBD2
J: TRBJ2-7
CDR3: CASSLGLGTSFSYEQYF
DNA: TGTGCCAGTAGTCTCGGGCTCGGGACTAGCTTCTCCTACGAGCAGTACTTC

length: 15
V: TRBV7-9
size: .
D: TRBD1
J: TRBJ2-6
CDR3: CASSQTGIWANVLTF
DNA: TGTGCCAGCAGCCAGACAGGGATCTGGGCCAACGTCCTGACTTTC

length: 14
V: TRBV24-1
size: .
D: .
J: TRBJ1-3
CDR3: CATERGDSGNTIYF
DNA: TGTGCCACCGAAAGAGGGGACTCTGGAAACACCATATATTTT

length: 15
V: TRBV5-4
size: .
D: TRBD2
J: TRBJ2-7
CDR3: CASSLAGALAYEQYF
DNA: TGTGCCAGCAGCCTAGCGGGGGCTCTTGCCTACGAGCAGTACTTC

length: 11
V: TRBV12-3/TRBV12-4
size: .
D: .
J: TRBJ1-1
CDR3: CASSENTEAFF
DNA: TGTGCCAGCAGTGAAAACACTGAAGCTTTCTTT

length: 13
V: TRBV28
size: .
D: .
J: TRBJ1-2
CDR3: CASSSGQNYGYTF
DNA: TGTGCCAGCAGCTCTGGACAGAACTATGGCTACACCTTC

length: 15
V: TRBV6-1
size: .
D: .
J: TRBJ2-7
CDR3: CASSEMYLDPYEQYF
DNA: TGTGCCAGCAGTGAAATGTACTTGGATCCCTACGAGCAGTACTTC

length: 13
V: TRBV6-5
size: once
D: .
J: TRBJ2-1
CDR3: CASSLDSYNEQFF
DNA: TGTGCCAGCAGTTTGGACTCCTACAATGAGCAGTTCTTC

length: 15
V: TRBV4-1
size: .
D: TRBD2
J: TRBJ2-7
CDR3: CASSQALAGGQEQYF
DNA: TGCGCCAGCAGCCAGGCCCTAGCGGGAGGGCAAGAGCAGTACTTC

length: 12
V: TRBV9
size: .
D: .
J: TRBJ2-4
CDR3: CASSGDENIQYF
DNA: TGTGCCAGCAGCGGAGACGAAAACATTCAGTACTTC

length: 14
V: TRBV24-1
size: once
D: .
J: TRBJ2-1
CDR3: CATSDTGVDNEQFF
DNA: TGTGCCACCAGTGATACCGGGGTCGACAATGAGCAGTTCTTC

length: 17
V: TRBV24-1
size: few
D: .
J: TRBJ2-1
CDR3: CATSEDSPYPLYNEQFF
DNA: TGTGCCACCAGTGAGGACAGTCCCTACCCACTTTACAATGAGCAGTTCTTC

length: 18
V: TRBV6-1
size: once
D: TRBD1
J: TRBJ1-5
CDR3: CASSEGTGRPYSNQPQHF
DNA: TGTGCCAGCAGTGAAGGGACAGGCAGACCTTATAGCAATCAGCCCCAGCATTTT

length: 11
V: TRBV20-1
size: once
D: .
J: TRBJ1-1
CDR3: CSLSVSTEAFF
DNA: TGCAGCCTCTCGGTGAGCACTGAAGCTTTCTTT